The sample holds a few counts of the clone carrying this T cell receptor (beta chain). This specimen belongs to a study of read filtering for tumor transcriptome and immune sequencing. At the level of the study: After DNase treatment, RNA was made into whole-transcriptome libraries.

The CDR3 has 14 residues. CDR1 is SGHTA and CDR2 is FQGNSA in the germline V gene. V dropped 0 bases and J dropped 3 bases, with 8 bases sitting between them. The library was built from about 370 ng RNA with molecular barcoded adaptors for alpha/delta and beta/gamma chains. Each CDR3 protein is one row after TCRdb ran MiXCR on the reads. The sample has tens of thousands of distinct CDR3 sequences, approximately 19% seen once. This rearrangement joins TRBV7-2 to TRBJ1-1; D remains unclear. Sequencing input: a population of CD138-negative cells sorted from bone marrow. This TCR came from a donor over 35 with multiple myeloma. DNA of the CDR3: TGTGCCAGCAGCTTAGCCGCAGGTTACACTGAAGCTTTCTTT. Its translation: CASSLAAGYTEAFF.